Listed below are T cell receptor beta chains from one sample, sequenced in a study of blood T cell repertoires in COVID-19. TCRdb's table, derived via immunoSEQ multiplex PCR, lists solely in-frame clones and lacks some. Found here are 190,000 or so clones, about 87% of them singletons; the top ten hold about 6.2%. Sample: peripheral blood. These receptor sequences come from a man aged 55 to 70 who had recovered from COVID-19. Each CDR3 is given with its conserved first and last residue. Expanded clones get a size class; other rows say once, few or many, or leave the size out.

length	V	J	size	CDR3
14	TRBV18	TRBJ1-3	once	CASSPGGAGNTIYF
17	TRBV18	TRBJ2-1	few	CASSPPSGSVSYNEQFF
15	TRBV5-4	TRBJ2-1	.	CASSLGQGSYNEQFF
15	TRBV10-3	TRBJ2-6	once	CAISEQGNGANVLTF
15	TRBV19	TRBJ1-5	.	CASIRTGGLNQPQHF
16	TRBV6-5	TRBJ2-1	.	CASSYRAGQGYNEQFF
17	TRBV30	TRBJ1-4	.	CACTPSKGPATNEKLFF
14	TRBV10-3	TRBJ2-5	few	CAINPGLAEETQYF
14	TRBV29-1	TRBJ1-1	.	CSGNREPMNTEAFF
14	TRBV19	TRBJ1-5	.	CASSTQAFNQPQHF
15	TRBV19	TRBJ2-1	.	CASSIGGARTNEQFF
14	TRBV7-2	TRBJ2-6	.	CASSPGGGANVLTF
14	TRBV6-2/TRBV6-3	TRBJ2-6	.	CASSSGQVANVLTF
14	TRBV15	TRBJ2-7	.	CATSREGLINEQYF
13	TRBV3-1/TRBV3-2	TRBJ1-2	.	CASSLEGTYGYTF
18	TRBV10-3	TRBJ2-1	.	CAITKSVDSGSIYNEQFF
11	TRBV20-1	TRBJ1-5	.	CSAGGLQTQHF
12	TRBV3-1/TRBV3-2	TRBJ2-1	.	CASSHGGTEQFF
20	TRBV24-1	TRBJ2-7	.	CATSGLVGELSSGGRYEQYF
14	TRBV7-8	TRBJ1-2	.	CASSLGNNNYGYTF
14	TRBV19	TRBJ1-3	.	CASSAGDSGNTIYF
15	TRBV4-2	TRBJ1-2	.	CASSQDWGGPYGYTF
15	TRBV5-1	TRBJ2-7	few	CASSLSGTGVEEQYF
15	TRBV3-1/TRBV3-2	TRBJ1-1	.	CASSHADRGGTEAFF
15	TRBV18	TRBJ1-1	.	CASSPQGAMNTEAFF
13	TRBV4-2	TRBJ2-7	.	CASSGGNSYEQYF
13	TRBV19	TRBJ1-2	.	CASLRDIPGGYTF
15	TRBV5-6	TRBJ1-1	.	CASSFPGQGNTEAFF
14	TRBV19	TRBJ1-2	.	CASTETGVNYGYTF
15	TRBV18	TRBJ2-1	.	CASSPTGGVLHEQFF
15	TRBV4-1	TRBJ2-7	.	CASSQDRASLYEQYF
14	TRBV27	TRBJ2-7	.	CASSLQRGPYEQYF
14	TRBV6-2/TRBV6-3	TRBJ2-3	.	CASSYGWEGLTQYF
13	TRBV9	TRBJ1-1	once	CASSSQGNTEAFF
17	TRBV28	TRBJ2-3	.	CASSPPGLAISTDTQYF
19	TRBV9	TRBJ2-2	.	CASSGGTAGLAEDTGELFF
12	TRBV12-3/TRBV12-4	TRBJ2-5	many	CASSSTTRPQYF
15	TRBV5-1	TRBJ2-3	.	CASSLAAASTDTQYF
15	TRBV19	TRBJ2-2	.	CASADGTTVPGELFF
16	TRBV9	TRBJ2-3	.	CASSVGSLAGVDTQYF
14	TRBV10-3	TRBJ1-1	.	CAISVQGGQTEAFF
16	TRBV6-1	TRBJ1-5	.	CASRESRVAGHQPQHF
15	TRBV24-1	TRBJ2-2	.	CATSDMGQGPGELFF
22	TRBV12-5	TRBJ1-6	.	CASGLTDRGSRLGYFRNSPLHF
14	TRBV4-2	TRBJ1-2	once	CASSQAGQRYGYTF
14	TRBV19	TRBJ1-4	.	CASSITATNEKLFF
15	TRBV19	TRBJ2-1	.	CASGTRTSGNNEQFF
14	TRBV6-5	TRBJ2-7	.	CASRTSGGADEQYF
15	TRBV6-5	TRBJ1-1	.	CASSQRSSPNTEAFF